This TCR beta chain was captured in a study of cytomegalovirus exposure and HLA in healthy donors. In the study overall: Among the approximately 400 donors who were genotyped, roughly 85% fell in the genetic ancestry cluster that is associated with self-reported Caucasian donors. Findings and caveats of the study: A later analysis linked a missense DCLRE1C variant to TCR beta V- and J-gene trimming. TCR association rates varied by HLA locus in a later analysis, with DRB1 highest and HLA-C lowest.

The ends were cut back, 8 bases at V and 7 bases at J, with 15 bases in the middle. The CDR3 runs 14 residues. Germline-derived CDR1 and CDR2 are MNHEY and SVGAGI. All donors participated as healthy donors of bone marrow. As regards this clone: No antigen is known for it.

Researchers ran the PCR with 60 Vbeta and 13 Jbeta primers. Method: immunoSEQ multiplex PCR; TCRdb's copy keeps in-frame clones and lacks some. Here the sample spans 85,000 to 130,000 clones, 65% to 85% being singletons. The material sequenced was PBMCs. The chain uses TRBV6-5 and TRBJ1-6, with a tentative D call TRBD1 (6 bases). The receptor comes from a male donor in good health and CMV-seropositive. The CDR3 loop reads CASRTETGNSPLHF. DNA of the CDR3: TGTGCCAGCCGTACCGAGACAGGCAATTCACCCCTCCACTTT.